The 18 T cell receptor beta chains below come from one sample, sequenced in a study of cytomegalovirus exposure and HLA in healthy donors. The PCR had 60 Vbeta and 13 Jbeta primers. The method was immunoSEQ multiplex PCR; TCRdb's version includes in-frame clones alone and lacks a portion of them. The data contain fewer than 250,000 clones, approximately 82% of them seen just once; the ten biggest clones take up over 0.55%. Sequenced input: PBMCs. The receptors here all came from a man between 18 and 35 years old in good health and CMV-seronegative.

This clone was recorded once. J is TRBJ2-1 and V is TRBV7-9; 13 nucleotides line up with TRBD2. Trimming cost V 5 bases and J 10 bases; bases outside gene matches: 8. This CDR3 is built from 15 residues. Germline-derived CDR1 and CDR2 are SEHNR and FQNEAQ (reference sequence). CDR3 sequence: CASSQGLAGELEQFF. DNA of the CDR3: TGTGCCAGCAGCCAAGGACTAGCGGGAGAACTCGAGCAGTTCTTC.

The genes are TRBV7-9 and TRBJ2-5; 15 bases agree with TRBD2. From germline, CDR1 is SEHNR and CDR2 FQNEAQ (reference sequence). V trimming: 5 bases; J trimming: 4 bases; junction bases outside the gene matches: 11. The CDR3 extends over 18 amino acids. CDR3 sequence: CASSKTGTSGRRGETQYF. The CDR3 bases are TGTGCCAGCAGCAAAACCGGGACTAGCGGGAGGAGGGGAGAGACCCAGTACTTC.

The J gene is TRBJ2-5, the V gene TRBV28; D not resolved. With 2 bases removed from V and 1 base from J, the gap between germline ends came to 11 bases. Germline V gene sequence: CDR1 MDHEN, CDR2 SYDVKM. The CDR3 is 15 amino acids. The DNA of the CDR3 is TGTGCCAGCAGTTTAGACCCCAGGATCCAAGAGACCCAGTACTTC. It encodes CASSLDPRIQETQYF.

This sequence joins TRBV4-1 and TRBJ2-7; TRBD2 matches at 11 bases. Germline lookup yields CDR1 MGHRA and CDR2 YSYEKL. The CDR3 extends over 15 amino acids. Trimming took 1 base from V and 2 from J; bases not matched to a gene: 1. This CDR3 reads CASSQVAGGPYEQYF. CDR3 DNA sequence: TGCGCCAGCAGCCAAGTAGCGGGAGGGCCCTACGAGCAGTACTTC.

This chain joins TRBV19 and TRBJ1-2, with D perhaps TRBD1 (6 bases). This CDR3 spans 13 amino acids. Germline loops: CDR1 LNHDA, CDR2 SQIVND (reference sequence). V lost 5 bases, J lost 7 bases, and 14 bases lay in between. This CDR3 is CASSPGGYGGYTF. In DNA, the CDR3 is TGTGCCAGTAGTCCGGGGGGCTATGGTGGCTACACCTTC.

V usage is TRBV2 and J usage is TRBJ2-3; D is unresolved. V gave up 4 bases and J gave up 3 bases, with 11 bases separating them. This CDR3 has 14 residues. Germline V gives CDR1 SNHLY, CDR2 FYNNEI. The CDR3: CASSGAIRTDTQYF. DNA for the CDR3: TGTGCCAGCAGTGGGGCTATACGTACAGATACGCAGTATTTT. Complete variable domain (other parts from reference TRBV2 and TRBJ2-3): EPEVTQTPSHQVTQMGQEVILRCVPISNHLYFYWYRQILGQKVEFLVSFYNNEISEKSEIFDDQFSVERPDGSNFTLKIRSTKLEDSAMYFCASSGAIRTDTQYFGPGTRLTVL.

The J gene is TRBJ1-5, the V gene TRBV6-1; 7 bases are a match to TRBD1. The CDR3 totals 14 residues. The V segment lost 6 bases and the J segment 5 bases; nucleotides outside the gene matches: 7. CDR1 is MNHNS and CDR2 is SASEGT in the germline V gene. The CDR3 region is CASRVDRLDQPQHF. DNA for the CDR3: TGTGCCAGCAGGGTGGACAGGTTGGATCAGCCCCAGCATTTT.

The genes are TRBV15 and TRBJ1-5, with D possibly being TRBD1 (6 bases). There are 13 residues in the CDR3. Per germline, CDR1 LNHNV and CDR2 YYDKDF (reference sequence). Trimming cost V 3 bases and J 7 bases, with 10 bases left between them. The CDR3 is CATSSRGGQPQHF. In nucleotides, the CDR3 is TGTGCCACCAGCAGCAGGGGCGGCCAGCCCCAGCATTTT.

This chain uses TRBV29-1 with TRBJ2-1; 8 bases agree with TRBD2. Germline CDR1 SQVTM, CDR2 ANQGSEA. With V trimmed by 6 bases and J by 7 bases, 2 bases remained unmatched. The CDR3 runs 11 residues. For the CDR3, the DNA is TGCAGCGTGAGCGGGAGAAATGAGCAGTTCTTC. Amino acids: CSVSGRNEQFF.

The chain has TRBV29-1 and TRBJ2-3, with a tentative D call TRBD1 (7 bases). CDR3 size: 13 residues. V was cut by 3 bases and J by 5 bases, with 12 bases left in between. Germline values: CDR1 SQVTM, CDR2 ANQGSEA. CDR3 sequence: CSVEGQGGDTQYF. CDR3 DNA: TGCAGCGTTGAGGGGCAGGGGGGAGATACGCAGTATTTT.

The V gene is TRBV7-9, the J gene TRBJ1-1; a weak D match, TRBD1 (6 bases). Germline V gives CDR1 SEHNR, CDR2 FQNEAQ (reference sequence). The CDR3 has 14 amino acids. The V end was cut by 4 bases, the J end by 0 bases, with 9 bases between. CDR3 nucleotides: TGTGCCAGCAGCTCGACAGGCCTGAACACTGAAGCTTTCTTT. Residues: CASSSTGLNTEAFF.

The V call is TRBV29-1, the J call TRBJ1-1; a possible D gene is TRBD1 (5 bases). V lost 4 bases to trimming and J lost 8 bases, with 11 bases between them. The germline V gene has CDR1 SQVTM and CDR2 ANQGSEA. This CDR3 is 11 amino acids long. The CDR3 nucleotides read TGCAGCGTTGTAGAGGGGAGAGAAGCTTTCTTT. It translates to CSVVEGREAFF.

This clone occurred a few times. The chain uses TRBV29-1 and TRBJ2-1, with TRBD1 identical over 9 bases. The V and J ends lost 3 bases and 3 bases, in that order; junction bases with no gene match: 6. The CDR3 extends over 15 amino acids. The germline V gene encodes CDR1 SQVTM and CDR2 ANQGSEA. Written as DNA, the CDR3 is TGCAGCGTTGATCTTGGGACAGGGAACTACAATGAGCAGTTCTTC. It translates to CSVDLGTGNYNEQFF.

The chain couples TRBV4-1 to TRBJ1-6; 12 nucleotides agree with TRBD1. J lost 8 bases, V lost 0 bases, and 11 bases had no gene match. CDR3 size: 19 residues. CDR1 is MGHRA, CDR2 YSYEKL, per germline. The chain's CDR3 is CASSQEWLGTGGLDSPLHF. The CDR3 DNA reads TGCGCCAGCAGCCAAGAGTGGCTCGGGACAGGGGGCTTGGATTCACCCCTCCACTTT.

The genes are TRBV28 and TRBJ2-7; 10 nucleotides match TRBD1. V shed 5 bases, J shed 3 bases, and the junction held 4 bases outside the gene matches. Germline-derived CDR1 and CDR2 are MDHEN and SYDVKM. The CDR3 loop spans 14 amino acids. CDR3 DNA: TGTGCCAGCAGTCGGACAGGGGGTTTCTACGAGCAGTACTTC. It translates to CASSRTGGFYEQYF.

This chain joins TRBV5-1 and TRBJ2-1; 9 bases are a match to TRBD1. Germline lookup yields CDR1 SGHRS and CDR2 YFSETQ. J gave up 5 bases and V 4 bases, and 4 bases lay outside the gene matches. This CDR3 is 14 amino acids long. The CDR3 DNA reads TGCGCCAGCAGCCAACAGGGGGCGGACAATGAGCAGTTCTTC. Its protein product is CASSQQGADNEQFF. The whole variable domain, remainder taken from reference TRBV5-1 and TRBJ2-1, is KAGVTQTPRYLIKTRGQQVTLSCSPISGHRSVSWYQQTPGQGLQFLFEYFSETQRNKGNFPGRFSGRQFSNSRSEMNVSTLELGDSALYLCASSQQGADNEQFFGPGTRLTVL.

CDR3 coding DNA: TGTGCCAGCAGCGTGCCCGGGACTAGCGGCTGCTACGAGCAGTACTTC. This encodes CASSVPGTSGCYEQYF. This chain links TRBV9 with TRBJ2-7; 11 bases agree with TRBD2. Germline-derived CDR1 and CDR2 are SGDLS and YYNGEE. The CDR3 sequence is 16 residues long. V shed 2 bases, J shed 3 bases, and the junction held 7 bases outside the gene matches.

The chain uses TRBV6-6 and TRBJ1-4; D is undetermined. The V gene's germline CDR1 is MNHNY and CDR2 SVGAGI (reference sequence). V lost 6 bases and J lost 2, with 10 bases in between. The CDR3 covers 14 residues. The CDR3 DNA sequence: TGTGCCAGCAGGCCCCGGAGCACTAATGAAAAACTGTTTTTT. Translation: CASRPRSTNEKLFF.